This is a list of T cell receptor beta chains from one sample in a study of T-cell reconstitution after alpha-beta-depleted transplantation in children. One entry per CDR3 protein, called by TCRdb with MiXCR from the PCR reads. The sample holds roughly 500,000 distinct CDR3 sequences, approximately 16% seen once. The starting material was PBMCs from the stem cell graft donor, obtained from the stem cell graft. The receptors were gathered from a human donor who donated a stem cell graft to a child with acute lymphoblastic leukemia. Each CDR3 is given with its conserved first and last residue. Fields, in order: clone size, V gene, D gene, J gene, CDR3 DNA, CDR3 protein. A D gene is named only where the DNA matches it firmly. The size field is filled for only some rows; it gives once, few, many or a size class.

-	TRBV20-1	-	TRBJ2-7	TGCAGTGCTAGAGCCCGGACAGTTATAAGCCCCTACGAGCAGTACTTC	CSARARTVISPYEQYF
-	TRBV18	TRBD2	TRBJ2-1	TGTGCCAGCTCACCACGACTAGCGGGAGGGTTGTACAATGAGCAGTTCTTC	CASSPRLAGGLYNEQFF
-	TRBV12-3/TRBV12-4	TRBD1	TRBJ2-7	TGTGCCAGCAGTTTCGGACAGGGAAGCTCTACCTACGAGCAGTACTTC	CASSFGQGSSTYEQYF
-	TRBV9	-	TRBJ1-5	TGTGCCAGCAGCGTGAGTGGGCGCAATCAGCCCCAGCATTTT	CASSVSGRNQPQHF
few	TRBV27	TRBD2	TRBJ2-5	TGTGCCAGCACCCAGACTAGCGCTATTCAAGAGACCCAGTACTTC	CASTQTSAIQETQYF
-	TRBV19	-	TRBJ2-1	TGTGCCAGTAGTATGCTAGCCCTGCTGAGTTACAATGAGCAGTTCTTC	CASSMLALLSYNEQFF
-	TRBV5-1	TRBD2	TRBJ2-1	TGCGCCAGCAGCTTGGTTGAGACTAGCAACGATGAGCAGTTCTTC	CASSLVETSNDEQFF
few	TRBV12-3/TRBV12-4	-	TRBJ1-5	TGTGCCAGCAGTGGCGCTAGCAATCAGCCCCAGCATTTT	CASSGASNQPQHF
-	TRBV14	TRBD1	TRBJ1-4	TGTGCCAGCAGCCACGGGACAGCACGAGGGTCGACTAATGAAAAACTGTTTTTT	CASSHGTARGSTNEKLFF
few	TRBV30	TRBD2	TRBJ2-1	TGTGCCTGGAGTCCTATAGCGGGACTGTTGTACAATGAGCAGTTCTTC	CAWSPIAGLLYNEQFF
-	TRBV18	-	TRBJ2-1	TGTGCCAGCTCACCGTATTCCCTAGCCCTATACAATGAGCAGTTCTTC	CASSPYSLALYNEQFF
-	TRBV30	-	TRBJ1-3	TGTGCCTGGAGTGGCTGGGGTCCCTCTGGAAACACCATATATTTT	CAWSGWGPSGNTIYF
-	TRBV7-9	TRBD1	TRBJ1-2	TGTGCCAGCAGCGGGGGTCCACAGGGGGCCTATCTATATGGCTACACCTTC	CASSGGPQGAYLYGYTF
few	TRBV12-3/TRBV12-4	-	TRBJ1-1	TGTGCCAGCAGTTTAGCCTGGACGGCCACTGAAGCTTTCTTT	CASSLAWTATEAFF
few	TRBV20-1	-	TRBJ2-1	TGCAGTGCTAGGAAACGGCTCAGGGGTGAGCAGTTCTTC	CSARKRLRGEQFF
few	TRBV6-5	-	TRBJ1-3	TGTGCCAGCAGCTACGACCTATTCGGTGGAAACACCATATATTTT	CASSYDLFGGNTIYF
few	TRBV12-3/TRBV12-4	TRBD1	TRBJ2-1	TGTGCCAGCAGGTCAGACAGGGGGCACTACAATGAGCAGTTCTTC	CASRSDRGHYNEQFF
-	TRBV4-2	-	TRBJ2-1	TGTGCCAGCAGCCAAGAAGAGGGCCCAGAGCAGTTCTTC	CASSQEEGPEQFF
few	TRBV5-1	-	TRBJ2-7	TGCGCCAGCAGCTTGAACAGCTACTACGAGCAGTACTTC	CASSLNSYYEQYF
-	TRBV7-9	-	TRBJ2-3	TGTGCCAGCAGCCACTACCCCAAAGGGACAGATACGCAGTATTTT	CASSHYPKGTDTQYF
few	TRBV5-1	TRBD2	TRBJ2-3	TGCGCCAGCAGCTTGGACGGGAGGGCCGCAGATACGCAGTATTTT	CASSLDGRAADTQYF
-	TRBV6-1	TRBD1	TRBJ2-6	TGTGCCAGCAGACCCGGGACAGGGGGTTCAGGGGCCAACGGCCTGACTTTC	CASRPGTGGSGANGLTF
-	TRBV3-1	TRBD2	TRBJ2-7	TGTGCCAGCTGCCCGCGGACTAGCGGGACCCCGAGCTCCTACGAGCAGTACTTC	CASCPRTSGTPSSYEQYF
few	TRBV12-3/TRBV12-4	-	TRBJ2-1	TGTGCCAGCAGCCAGGACAGAGTCTCCTTAGGGAATGAGCAGTTCTTC	CASSQDRVSLGNEQFF
-	TRBV29-1	-	TRBJ1-1	TGCAGCGTGGGGGTTCAGGGTGTCAGCACTGAAGCTTTCTTT	CSVGVQGVSTEAFF
few	TRBV5-1	TRBD1	TRBJ1-1	TGCGCCAGCAGCTCGGCTACAGGGGGCAGTGAAGCTTTCTTT	CASSSATGGSEAFF
few	TRBV9	TRBD2	TRBJ2-3	TGTGCCAGCAGCGGTAGCGGGATGGATACGCAGTATTTT	CASSGSGMDTQYF
-	TRBV11-2	-	TRBJ2-3	TGTGCCAGCACCCCAGTTCAGCCCGCAGATACGCAGTATTTT	CASTPVQPADTQYF
-	TRBV19	TRBD1	TRBJ1-1	TGTGCCAGTAGACCCTGGACAGGGGCCGACGGTGAAGCTTTCTTT	CASRPWTGADGEAFF
-	TRBV7-8	-	TRBJ2-3	TGTGCCAGCAGCTTAGTGTTGGTCGGGAGTTCCGCTAGTAATACGCAGTATTTT	CASSLVLVGSSASNTQYF
-	TRBV5-1	-	TRBJ2-6	TGCGCCAGCAGCCCCCCCCTAAGGAGCTTGTCTGGGGCCAACGTCCTGACTTTC	CASSPPLRSLSGANVLTF
once	TRBV7-6	-	TRBJ1-6	TGTGCCAGCAGCCAGCACCGGGATAATTCACCCCTCCACTTT	CASSQHRDNSPLHF
-	TRBV5-1	-	TRBJ2-1	TGCGCCAGCAGCCGGCTTAGGGATTTTAGAGAGTTCTTC	CASSRLRDFREFF
-	TRBV5-1	-	TRBJ2-7	TGCGCCAGCAGCTTGCTGGCGGAGGTCTCCTACGAGCAGTACTTC	CASSLLAEVSYEQYF
-	TRBV20-1	TRBD2	TRBJ2-7	TGCAGTGCTAGGCCCGGGACTAGCGGGAGCTGGGAGCAGTACTTC	CSARPGTSGSWEQYF
-	TRBV10-3	TRBD2	TRBJ2-1	TGTGCCATCAGTGAGGGTAGCGGGACGGGCAATGAGCAGTTCTTC	CAISEGSGTGNEQFF
-	TRBV4-1	TRBD1	TRBJ2-5	TGCGCCAGCAGCCATCGGACAGGGGGCGTTAAGACCCAGTACTTC	CASSHRTGGVKTQYF
few	TRBV29-1	TRBD2	TRBJ2-7	TGCAGCGTGTCCGCGGGAGACTCCTACGAGCAGTACTTC	CSVSAGDSYEQYF
-	TRBV16	-	TRBJ1-5	TGTGCCAGCAGCCAAGTGGCTGCCTATAGCAATCAGCCCCAGCATTTT	CASSQVAAYSNQPQHF
-	TRBV10-2	TRBD1	TRBJ1-1	TGCGCCAGCAGGGGACAGGGGGCGAACCCTGAAGCTTTCTTT	CASRGQGANPEAFF
-	TRBV19	-	TRBJ2-2	TGTGCCAGTAGTTGGTCCAGCCCCACCGGGGAGCTGTTTTTT	CASSWSSPTGELFF
few	TRBV5-1	-	TRBJ1-4	TGCGCCAGCAGCCCGACGCCAGGGACTAATGAAAAACTGTTTTTT	CASSPTPGTNEKLFF
-	TRBV12-3/TRBV12-4	TRBD2	TRBJ2-3	TGTGCCAGCAGTTTAGACGGGAGGGGGAATACGCAGTATTTT	CASSLDGRGNTQYF
-	TRBV9	-	TRBJ2-7	TGTGCCAGCAGCGTAACAAGTCCTGGGGAGCAGTACTTC	CASSVTSPGEQYF